Sequencing of this TCR beta chain was carried out in a study of blood T cell repertoires in COVID-19. In the study overall: The cDNA or gDNA used as material had been derived from T cells, B-cell-depleted T cells, or PBMCs.

From germline, CDR1 is KGHDR and CDR2 SFDVKD. The V and J ends lost 5 bases and 5 bases, in that order; junction bases with no gene match: 12. This CDR3 region has 17 residues. In the authors' methods: Reference gene primers were amplified, and this amplification served to estimate nucleated cell counts. Using immunoSEQ multiplex PCR, the repertoire was profiled, and TCRdb retains in-frame clones only, with some absent. The DNA gave D and trimming, while V, J and clone size come from that table. Seen here are 100,000 to 150,000 clones, about 89% observed once, and the top ten hold over 9.5%. The sample comprised peripheral blood. The chain links TRBV24-1 to TRBJ2-1; TRBD2 matches 9 bases. The receptor's source is a woman aged 70-85 years with COVID-19, enrolled during active disease. The CDR3: CATSVLVSGGTHNEQFF. DNA for the CDR3: TGTGCCACCAGTGTCCTTGTGAGCGGGGGGACTCACAATGAGCAGTTCTTC.